The 26 T cell receptor beta chains listed next were all sequenced from one sample in a study of blood T cell dynamics during melanoma immunotherapy. Measured with immunoSEQ multiplex PCR; TCRdb has only the in-frame clones, and not every one. The sample consists of some 13,000 clones, 86% of them appearing once. Time point of the sample: week 3, after first cycle of checkpoint inhibitor. The sample here was blood, taken from a patient treated with checkpoint blockade. These receptors were collected from a human donor with melanoma.

The chain uses TRBV30 and TRBJ2-7; 9 nucleotides line up with TRBD2. Per the germline V gene, CDR1 is GTSNPN and CDR2 is SVGIG (reference sequence). This CDR3 region has 13 residues. V shed 3 bases and J 4 bases; nucleotides not matched to a gene: 4. The CDR3, as DNA: TGTGCCTGGAGCAAAGCGGGAGGTTACGAGCAGTACTTC. Protein: CAWSKAGGYEQYF.

V is TRBV5-3 and J is TRBJ2-7; 7 nucleotides align to TRBD1. TRBV5-3 is an ORF, with its function uncertain. The CDR3 is 19 amino acids. Trimming removed 3 bases from V and 0 bases from J; junction bases left unmatched: 18. In DNA, the CDR3 is TGTGCCAGAAGCTCACAAAATTTTAGGACAGGCTTTAACTCCTACGAGCAGTACTTC. Protein: CARSSQNFRTGFNSYEQYF.

With regard to this clone: This CDR3 is also generated by other DNA sequences in the sample. Here the CDR3 reads CASSYGSGGSYEQYF. CDR3 coding DNA: TGTGCCAGCAGTTATGGTTCGGGCGGCTCCTACGAGCAGTACTTC. This sequence joins TRBV6-6 and TRBJ2-7; no clear D. CDR1 and CDR2 (germline): MNHNY, SVGAGI (reference sequence). The ends were cut back, 3 bases at V and 0 bases at J, with 12 bases in the middle. The length of the CDR3 is 15 residues.

This chain links TRBV27 with TRBJ2-1, with 11 bases aligning to TRBD2. V trimming: 5 bases; J trimming: 4 bases; junction bases outside the gene matches: 16. CDR3 length: 19 amino acids. CDR1 MNHEY and CDR2 SMNVEV come from the germline V gene (reference sequence). The chain's CDR3 is CASSTAEGTGTSGYNEQFF. In DNA form, the CDR3 reads TGTGCCAGCAGTACCGCCGAGGGAACCGGGACTAGCGGTTACAATGAGCAGTTCTTC.

The V gene is TRBV21-1, the J gene TRBJ2-1; the table's D call TRBD2 went unverified against the DNA. TRBV21-1 is flagged as a pseudogene. The CDR3 spans 21 residues. This CDR3 is CASSKRSDFRRPVDSYNEQFF. CDR3 nucleotide sequence: TGTGCCAGCAGCAAACGCAGCGACTTTCGCCGACCAGTCGACTCCTACAATGAGCAGTTCTTC.

The CDR3 sequence: CASSPGQISRRSTEAFF. The DNA of the CDR3 is TGTGCCAGCAGCCCCGGACAAATTTCCCGCCGGAGCACTGAAGCTTTCTTT. The chain is built from TRBV7-9 and TRBJ1-1; D is perhaps TRBD1 (5 bases). CDR3 size: 17 residues. Germline loops: CDR1 SEHNR, CDR2 FQNEAQ (reference sequence). V was pared by 5 bases and J by 4 bases, with 23 bases between.

The chain employs TRBV28 and TRBJ2-2; no firm D call. The CDR3 spans 14 residues. Trimming removed 3 bases at V and 4 bases at J, with 9 bases between. The germline CDR1 and CDR2 sequences are MDHEN and SYDVKM. The CDR3 nucleotides are TGTGCCAGCAGTTTTGACATCGGCACCGGGGAGCTGTTTTTT. Its protein product is CASSFDIGTGELFF.

The V call is TRBV5-1, the J call TRBJ2-6; D is perhaps TRBD1 (6 bases). The CDR3 runs 15 residues. With 9 bases removed from V and 1 base from J, the gap between germline ends came to 14 bases. The V gene's germline CDR1 is SGHRS and CDR2 YFSETQ. The CDR3 region has the DNA TGCGCCACCAGGACAGTACCATCTGGGGCCAACGTCCTGACTTTC. It codes for CATRTVPSGANVLTF. Filled out from reference TRBV5-1 and TRBJ2-6, the complete variable domain reads KAGVTQTPRYLIKTRGQQVTLSCSPISGHRSVSWYQQTPGQGLQFLFEYFSETQRNKGNFPGRFSGRQFSNSRSEMNVSTLELGDSALYLCATRTVPSGANVLTFGAGSRLTVL.

This sequence joins TRBV7-6 and TRBJ2-2, with 9 nucleotides matching TRBD2. Trimming removed 1 base from V and 2 bases from J; junction bases left unmatched: 5. CDR3 size: 17 residues. Germline V gene lookup returns CDR1 SGHVS and CDR2 FNYEAQ. CDR3 residues: CASSLEPSGVNTGELFF. The CDR3, as DNA: TGTGCCAGCAGCTTAGAGCCTAGCGGGGTAAACACCGGGGAGCTGTTTTTT.

This clone was observed once. V gene TRBV15 combines with J gene TRBJ2-2; 11 bases are shared with TRBD2. Trimming at V came to 0 bases and at J to 2 bases, leaving 11 bases not matched to a gene. Germline values: CDR1 LNHNV, CDR2 YYDKDF (reference sequence). CDR3 length equals 20 residues. The CDR3 DNA reads TGTGCCACCAGCAGAGATCGGGGGCTAGCGGGAGGACCAAACACCGGGGAGCTGTTTTTT. Translated: CATSRDRGLAGGPNTGELFF. Full variable domain (missing parts from reference TRBV15 and TRBJ2-2): DAMVIQNPRYQVTQFGKPVTLSCSQTLNHNVMYWYQQKSSQAPKLLFHYYDKDFNNEADTPDNFQSRRPNTSFCFLDIRSPGLGDTAMYLCATSRDRGLAGGPNTGELFFGEGSRLTVL.

CDR3 DNA sequence: TGTGCCAGCAGCGTAGTTGGCAAATTTACGCAGTATTTT. This encodes CASSVVGKFTQYF. V gene TRBV9 combines with J gene TRBJ2-3; D uncertain. Germline V gives CDR1 SGDLS, CDR2 YYNGEE. Trimming cost V 0 bases and J 8 bases, with 10 bases left between them. This CDR3 region has 13 residues. Full variable domain (missing parts from reference TRBV9 and TRBJ2-3): DSGVTQTPKHLITATGQRVTLRCSPRSGDLSVYWYQQSLDQGLQFLIQYYNGEERAKGNILERFSAQQFPDLHSELNLSSLELGDSALYFCASSVVGKFTQYFGPGTRLTVL.

V and J are TRBV28 and TRBJ1-2; TRBD1 might be the D (5 bases). This CDR3 region has 15 residues. V lost 4 bases, J lost 0 bases, and 12 bases lay in between. Germline CDR1 MDHEN, CDR2 SYDVKM. CDR3 sequence (DNA): TGTGCCAGCAGTTCCCGGGACCCCGCTAACTATGGCTACACCTTC. It is translated as CASSSRDPANYGYTF.

The chain carries TRBV7-2 and TRBJ2-2; D gene unclear. Trimming removed 5 bases at V and 1 base at J, with 8 bases between. CDR1 is SGHTA and CDR2 is FQGNSA in the germline V gene. CDR3 length equals 14 residues. CDR3 coding DNA: TGTGCCAGCAGCCAGACTGGGAACACCGGGGAGCTGTTTTTT. Its translation is CASSQTGNTGELFF.

The chain uses TRBV6-5 and TRBJ1-6, with 8 bases matching TRBD1. This CDR3 is built from 15 residues. With V trimmed by 4 bases and J by 9 bases, 8 bases remained unmatched. Germline CDR1 is MNHEY and CDR2 is SVGAGI. The CDR3 region is CASSFGQGPSSPLHF. The CDR3 DNA is TGTGCCAGCAGTTTTGGACAGGGACCTAGTTCACCCCTCCACTTT.

J is TRBJ2-7 and V is TRBV7-8; 9 bases agree with TRBD2. J lost 4 bases, V lost 1 base, and 11 bases had no gene match. Germline loops: CDR1 SGHVS, CDR2 FQNEAQ. CDR3 size: 17 residues. The CDR3 spells CASSLVILAGASYEQYF. CDR3 nucleotide sequence: TGTGCCAGCAGCTTAGTTATTTTAGCGGGAGCCAGTTACGAGCAGTACTTC.

The genes are TRBV5-4 and TRBJ2-7; D is perhaps TRBD1 or TRBD2 (6 bases each). Trimming took off 0 bases at V and 9 bases at J, with 19 bases between the two ends. From germline, CDR1 is SGHNT and CDR2 YYREEE (reference sequence). CDR3 length: 15 amino acids. The CDR3 sequence is CASSLVGGGGAGQYF. CDR3 coding DNA: TGTGCCAGCAGCTTGGTCGGAGGGGGAGGTGCGGGGCAGTACTTC.

The chain joins TRBV7-2 to TRBJ2-3, with 9 bases matching TRBD1. Germline V gene lookup returns CDR1 SGHTA and CDR2 FQGNSA. The CDR3 has 13 residues. V trimming: 6 bases; J trimming: 6 bases; junction bases outside the gene matches: 4. Here the CDR3 reads CASSRDREDTQYF. The CDR3 DNA reads TGTGCCAGCAGTCGGGACAGGGAGGATACGCAGTATTTT.

This clone has a handful of counts. The chain combines TRBV20-1 with TRBJ2-5; D gene ambiguous. Trimming left V 0 bases short and J 4 bases short, with 3 bases between. The CDR3 length is 11 residues. Germline lookup yields CDR1 DFQATT and CDR2 SNEGSKA (reference sequence). Written as DNA, the CDR3 is TGCAGTGCTAGAGAGGTAGAGACCCAGTACTTC. It translates to CSAREVETQYF.

This clone appeared a few times. This chain joins TRBV9 and TRBJ2-5; no clear D gene. Trimming stripped 0 bases from V and 2 bases from J, with 8 bases between. CDR1 is SGDLS and CDR2 is YYNGEE in the germline V gene. The CDR3 loop spans 14 amino acids. The CDR3 region has the DNA TGTGCCAGCAGCGTAGGGGCGCATCAAGAGACCCAGTACTTC. It codes for CASSVGAHQETQYF.

The gene calls are TRBV28 and TRBJ1-5; D gene uncertain. The V gene's germline CDR1 is MDHEN and CDR2 SYDVKM. The germline V and J ends were trimmed by 3 bases and 2 bases, with 11 bases remaining between them. The CDR3 spans 15 residues. CDR3 sequence reads: CASSFLSAGNQPQHF. CDR3 bases: TGTGCCAGCAGTTTCTTGTCGGCGGGCAATCAGCCCCAGCATTTT.

The chain carries TRBV27 and TRBJ2-7; no clear D. V lost 7 bases to trimming and J lost 0 bases, with 7 bases between them. Per the germline V gene, CDR1 is MNHEY and CDR2 is SMNVEV (reference sequence). This CDR3 comprises 12 residues. The DNA for the CDR3 is TGTGCCAGCATATCGGGCTCCTACGAGCAGTACTTC. The encoded protein is CASISGSYEQYF.

The chain links TRBV11-3 to TRBJ2-3; TRBD2 might be the D (5 bases). V was pared by 1 base and J by 4 bases, with 21 bases between. The germline gives CDR1 SGHNT, CDR2 YENEEA. The CDR3 sequence is 18 residues long. The CDR3 loop is CASSLGLLAGSRADTQYF. In DNA form, the CDR3 reads TGTGCCAGCAGCTTAGGCCTGTTGGCTGGGAGTCGGGCAGATACGCAGTATTTT.

This chain's CDR3 is CATSWEGTATDTQYF. In nucleotides, the CDR3 is TGTGCCACCTCCTGGGAGGGTACAGCCACAGATACGCAGTATTTT. The chain joins TRBV19 to TRBJ2-3, with 7 bases lining up with TRBD2. With V trimmed by 10 bases and J by 2 bases, 12 bases remained unmatched. The CDR3 is made up of 15 amino acids. Germline V CDR1 and CDR2: LNHDA, SQIVND (reference sequence).

The chain recombines TRBV7-9 with TRBJ2-7; 7 bases map to TRBD1. Germline loops: CDR1 SEHNR, CDR2 FQNEAQ (reference sequence). V dropped 6 bases and J dropped 7; count of bases not matched to a gene: 15. The CDR3 spans 15 residues. Here the CDR3 DNA reads TGTGCCAGCAGTCTACAGGGGATCTTAATAGTGGAGCAGTACTTC. It encodes CASSLQGILIVEQYF.

This clone was observed once. The rearrangement joins TRBV4-3 to TRBJ2-3; TRBD2 matches 7 bases. Germline values: CDR1 LGHNA, CDR2 YSLEER. Trimming removed 1 base from V and 2 bases from J; junction bases left unmatched: 9. This CDR3 is 17 amino acids long. The CDR3 DNA reads TGCGCCAGCAGCCAAGTCCCGTCTAGCGGAAACACAGATACGCAGTATTTT. This translates into CASSQVPSSGNTDTQYF.

The chain links TRBV2 to TRBJ2-1; the D gene could be TRBD1 or TRBD2 (5 bases each). Germline V gene lookup returns CDR1 SNHLY and CDR2 FYNNEI. The CDR3 loop spans 14 amino acids. V was trimmed by 3 bases and J by 8 bases, leaving 14 bases between them. The CDR3 region has the DNA TGTGCCAGCAGTGACCCCACGGGGCGGTATGAGCAGTTCTTC. It is translated as CASSDPTGRYEQFF.